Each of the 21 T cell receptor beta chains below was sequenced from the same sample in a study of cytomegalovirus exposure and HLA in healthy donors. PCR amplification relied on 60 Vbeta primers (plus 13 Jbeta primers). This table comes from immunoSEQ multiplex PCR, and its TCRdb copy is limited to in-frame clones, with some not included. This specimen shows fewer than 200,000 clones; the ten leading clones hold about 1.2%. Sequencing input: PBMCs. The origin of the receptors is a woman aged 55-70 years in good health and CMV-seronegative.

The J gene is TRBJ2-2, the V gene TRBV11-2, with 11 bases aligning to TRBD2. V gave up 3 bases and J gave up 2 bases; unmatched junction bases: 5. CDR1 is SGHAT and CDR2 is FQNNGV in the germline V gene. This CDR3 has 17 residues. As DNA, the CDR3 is TGTGCCAGCAGCTTCCCGACTAGCGGGGTAAACACCGGGGAGCTGTTTTTT. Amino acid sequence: CASSFPTSGVNTGELFF.

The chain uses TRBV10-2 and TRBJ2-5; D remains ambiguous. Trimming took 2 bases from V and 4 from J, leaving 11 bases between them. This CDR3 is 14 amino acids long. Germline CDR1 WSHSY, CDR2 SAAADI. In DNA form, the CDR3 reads TGCGCCAGCAGTGAGGGTTGGGCAGCAGAGACCCAGTACTTC. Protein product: CASSEGWAAETQYF.

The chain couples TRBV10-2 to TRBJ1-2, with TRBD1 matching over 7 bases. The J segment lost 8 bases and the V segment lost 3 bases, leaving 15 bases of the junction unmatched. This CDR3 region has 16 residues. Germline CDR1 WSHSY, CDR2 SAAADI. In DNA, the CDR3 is TGCGCCAGCAGTGAACGCGGGACAGCATCCGCTGAGGGCTACACCTTC. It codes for CASSERGTASAEGYTF.

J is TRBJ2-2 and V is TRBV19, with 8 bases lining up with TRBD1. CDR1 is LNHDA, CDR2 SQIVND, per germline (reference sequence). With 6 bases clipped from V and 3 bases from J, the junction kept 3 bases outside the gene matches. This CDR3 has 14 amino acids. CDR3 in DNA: TGTGCCAGTAGGGAGACAGGGGACACCGGGGAGCTGTTTTTT. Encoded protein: CASRETGDTGELFF.

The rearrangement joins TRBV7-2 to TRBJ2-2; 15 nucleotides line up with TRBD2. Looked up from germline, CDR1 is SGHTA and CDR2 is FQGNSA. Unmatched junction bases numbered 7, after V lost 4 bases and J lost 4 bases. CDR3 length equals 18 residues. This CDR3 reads CASSSRTSGGVATGELFF. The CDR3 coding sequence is TGTGCCAGCAGCTCCAGGACTAGCGGGGGGGTCGCCACCGGGGAGCTGTTTTTT.

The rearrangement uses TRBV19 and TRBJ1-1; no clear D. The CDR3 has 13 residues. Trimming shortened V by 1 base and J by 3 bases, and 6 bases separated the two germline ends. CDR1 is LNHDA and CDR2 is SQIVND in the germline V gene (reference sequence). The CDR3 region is CASSIGADTEAFF. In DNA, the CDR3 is TGTGCCAGTAGTATAGGGGCCGACACTGAAGCTTTCTTT.

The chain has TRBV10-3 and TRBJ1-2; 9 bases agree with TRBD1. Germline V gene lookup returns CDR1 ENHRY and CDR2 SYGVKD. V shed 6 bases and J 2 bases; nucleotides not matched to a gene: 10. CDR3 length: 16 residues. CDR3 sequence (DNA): TGTGCCATCAGCCATCCACAGGGGGCTTCGAACTATGGCTACACCTTC. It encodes CAISHPQGASNYGYTF.

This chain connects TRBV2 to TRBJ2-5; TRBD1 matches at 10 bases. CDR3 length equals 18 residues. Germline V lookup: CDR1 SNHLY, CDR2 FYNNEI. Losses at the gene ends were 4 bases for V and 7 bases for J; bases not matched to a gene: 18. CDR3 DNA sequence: TGTGCCAGCAGTGGACCGGGACAGGGGATGATTGGCCCCGGGACCCAGTACTTC. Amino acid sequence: CASSGPGQGMIGPGTQYF.

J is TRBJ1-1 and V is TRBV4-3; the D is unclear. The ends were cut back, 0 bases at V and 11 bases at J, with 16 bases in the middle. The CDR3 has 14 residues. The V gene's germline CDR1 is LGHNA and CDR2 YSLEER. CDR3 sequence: CASSQEGGGRKAFF. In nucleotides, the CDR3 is TGCGCCAGCAGCCAAGAGGGTGGAGGGAGGAAGGCTTTCTTT.

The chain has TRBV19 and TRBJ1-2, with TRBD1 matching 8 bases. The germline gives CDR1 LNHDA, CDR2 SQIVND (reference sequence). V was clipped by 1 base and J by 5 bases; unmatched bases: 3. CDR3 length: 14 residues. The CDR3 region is CASSIVGDRYGYTF. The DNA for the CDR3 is TGTGCCAGTAGTATAGTAGGGGACAGGTATGGCTACACCTTC.

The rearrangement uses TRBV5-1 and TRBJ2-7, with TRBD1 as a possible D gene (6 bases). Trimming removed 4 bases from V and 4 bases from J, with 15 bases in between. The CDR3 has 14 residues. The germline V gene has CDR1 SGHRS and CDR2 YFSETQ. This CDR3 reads CASSPQGSSYEQYF. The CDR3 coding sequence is TGCGCCAGCAGCCCTCAGGGGTCAAGTTACGAGCAGTACTTC.

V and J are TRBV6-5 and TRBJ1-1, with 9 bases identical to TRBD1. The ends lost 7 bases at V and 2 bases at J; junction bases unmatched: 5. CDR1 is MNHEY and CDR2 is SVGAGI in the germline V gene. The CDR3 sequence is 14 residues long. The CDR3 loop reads CASTSQGANTEAFF. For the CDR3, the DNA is TGTGCCAGCACCTCACAGGGGGCAAACACTGAAGCTTTCTTT.

The CDR3: CASSLERRSTTGELFF. DNA for the CDR3: TGTGCCAGCAGCTTAGAGAGGCGGTCCACCACCGGGGAGCTGTTTTTT. This chain links TRBV7-2 with TRBJ2-2; D not certain. The germline gives CDR1 SGHTA, CDR2 FQGNSA. The CDR3 covers 16 residues. V was pared by 1 base and J by 4 bases, with 13 bases between.

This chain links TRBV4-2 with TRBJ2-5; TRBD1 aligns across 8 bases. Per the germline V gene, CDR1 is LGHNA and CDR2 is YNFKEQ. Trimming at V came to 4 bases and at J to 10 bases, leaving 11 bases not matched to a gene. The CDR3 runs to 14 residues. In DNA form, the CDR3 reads TGTGCCAGCAGCCTGAAGACAGGGGCCGAGGACCAGTACTTC. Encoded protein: CASSLKTGAEDQYF.

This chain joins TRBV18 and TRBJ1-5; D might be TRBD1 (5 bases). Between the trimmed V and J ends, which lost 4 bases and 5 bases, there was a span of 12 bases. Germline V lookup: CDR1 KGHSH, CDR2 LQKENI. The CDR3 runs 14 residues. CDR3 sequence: CASSLDSPDQPQHF. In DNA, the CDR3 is TGTGCCAGCTCACTCGACAGCCCGGATCAGCCCCAGCATTTT.

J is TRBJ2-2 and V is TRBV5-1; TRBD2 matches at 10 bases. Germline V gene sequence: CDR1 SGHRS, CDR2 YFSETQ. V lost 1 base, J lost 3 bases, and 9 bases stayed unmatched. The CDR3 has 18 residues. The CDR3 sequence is CASSLTSGVARYTGELFF. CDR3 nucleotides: TGCGCCAGCAGCTTGACTAGCGGGGTCGCGAGGTACACCGGGGAGCTGTTTTTT.

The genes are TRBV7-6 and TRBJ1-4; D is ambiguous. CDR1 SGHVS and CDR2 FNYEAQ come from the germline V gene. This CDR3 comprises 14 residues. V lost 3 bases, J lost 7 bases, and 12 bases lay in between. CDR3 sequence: CASSFGGLAEKLFF. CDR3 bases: TGTGCCAGCAGCTTCGGCGGGCTGGCTGAAAAACTGTTTTTT.

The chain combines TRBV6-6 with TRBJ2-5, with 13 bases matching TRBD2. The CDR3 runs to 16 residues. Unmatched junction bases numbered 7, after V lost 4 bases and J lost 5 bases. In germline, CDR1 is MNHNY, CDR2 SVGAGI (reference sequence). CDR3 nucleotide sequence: TGTGCCAGCAGTTCGCGAGGACTAGCGGGAGAGGAGACCCAGTACTTC. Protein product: CASSSRGLAGEETQYF.

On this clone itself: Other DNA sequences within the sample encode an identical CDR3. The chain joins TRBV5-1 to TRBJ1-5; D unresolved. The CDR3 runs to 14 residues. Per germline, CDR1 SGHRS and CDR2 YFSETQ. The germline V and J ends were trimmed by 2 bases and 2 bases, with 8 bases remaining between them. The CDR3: CASSLEGGNQPQHF. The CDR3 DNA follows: TGCGCCAGCAGCTTAGAGGGAGGCAATCAGCCCCAGCATTTT. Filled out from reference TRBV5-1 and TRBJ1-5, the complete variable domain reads KAGVTQTPRYLIKTRGQQVTLSCSPISGHRSVSWYQQTPGQGLQFLFEYFSETQRNKGNFPGRFSGRQFSNSRSEMNVSTLELGDSALYLCASSLEGGNQPQHFGDGTRLSIL.

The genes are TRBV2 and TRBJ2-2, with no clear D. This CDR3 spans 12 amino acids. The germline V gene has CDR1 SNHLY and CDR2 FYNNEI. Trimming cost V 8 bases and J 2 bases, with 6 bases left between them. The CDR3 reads CASGDNTGELFF. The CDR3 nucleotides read TGTGCCAGCGGAGATAACACCGGGGAGCTGTTTTTT. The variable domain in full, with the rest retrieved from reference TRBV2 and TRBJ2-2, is EPEVTQTPSHQVTQMGQEVILRCVPISNHLYFYWYRQILGQKVEFLVSFYNNEISEKSEIFDDQFSVERPDGSNFTLKIRSTKLEDSAMYFCASGDNTGELFFGEGSRLTVL.

DNA for the CDR3: TGTGCCAGCAGTGAGAGGGGGACAGGGGCGCCTCAGCCCCAGCATTTT. As protein: CASSERGTGAPQPQHF. The chain has TRBV6-1 and TRBJ1-5; 10 nucleotides line up with TRBD1. The trim removed 3 bases at V and 6 bases at J, leaving 8 bases unmatched. The CDR3 has 16 residues. Germline V gene lookup returns CDR1 MNHNS and CDR2 SASEGT.